The 18 T cell receptor beta chains below come from one sample, sequenced in a study of cytomegalovirus exposure and HLA in healthy donors. Libraries were prepared by immunoSEQ multiplex PCR; TCRdb keeps only in-frame clonotypes and omits some of them. The repertoire has about 340,000 clones, 70% to 90% of them found once; the top ten carry around 0.84%. Sample: PBMCs. These receptors came from a woman aged 18-29 years in good health and CMV-seronegative.

This rearrangement joins TRBV5-1 to TRBJ2-1, with 11 bases that match TRBD1. This CDR3 comprises 15 residues. The germline V gene has CDR1 SGHRS and CDR2 YFSETQ. J lost 6 bases, V lost 4 bases, and 6 bases had no gene match. For the CDR3, the DNA is TGCGCCAGCAGCCAAATGGGACAGGGGGGCAATGAGCAGTTCTTC. Translation: CASSQMGQGGNEQFF.

V usage is TRBV23-1 and J usage is TRBJ1-2, with TRBD1 matching over 8 bases. TRBV23-1 is assigned to the ORF class and has an uncertain function. This CDR3 has 16 amino acids. The junction had 10 bases not matched to a gene; V was cut back by 0 bases and J by 7 bases. CDR3 nucleotide sequence: TGCGCCAGCAGTCAATCACCAGGGGGCGTAAGTTTTGGCTACACCTTC. It is translated as CASSQSPGGVSFGYTF.

The chain has TRBV11-2 and TRBJ2-2; a possible D gene is TRBD1 (5 bases). Germline CDR1 reads SGHAT; CDR2 reads FQNNGV. V gave up 8 bases and J gave up 3 bases, with 16 bases separating them. The CDR3 runs to 15 residues. The CDR3 DNA sequence: TGTGCCAGCTCCCGATGGGGCTTGGACACCGGGGAGCTGTTTTTT. Translated: CASSRWGLDTGELFF.

This chain links TRBV28 with TRBJ2-7, with TRBD1 matching over 8 bases. CDR1 MDHEN and CDR2 SYDVKM come from the germline V gene. The CDR3 runs 15 residues. Losses at the gene ends were 6 bases for V and 1 base for J; bases not matched to a gene: 8. This chain's CDR3 is CASREAGGLSYEQYF. The CDR3 DNA follows: TGTGCCAGCAGGGAAGCAGGGGGCTTGTCCTACGAGCAGTACTTC.

This chain links TRBV19 with TRBJ2-1, with 9 bases lining up with TRBD1. CDR1 is LNHDA, CDR2 SQIVND, per germline (reference sequence). The CDR3 runs 14 residues. The V segment lost 8 bases and the J segment 4 bases; nucleotides outside the gene matches: 6. Written as DNA, the CDR3 is TGTGCCAGTGGCGGGACAGGGTATTACAATGAGCAGTTCTTC. Protein: CASGGTGYYNEQFF.

This chain connects TRBV7-9 to TRBJ2-2; D is ambiguous. This CDR3 contains 14 residues. Germline lookup yields CDR1 SEHNR and CDR2 FQNEAQ (reference sequence). Trimming cost V 5 bases and J 3 bases, with 10 bases left between them. CDR3 in amino acids: CASSRAQDTGELFF. CDR3 bases: TGTGCCAGCAGCCGCGCCCAGGACACCGGGGAGCTGTTTTTT. Full variable domain (outside the CDR3, taken from reference TRBV7-9 and TRBJ2-2): DTGVSQNPRHKITKRGQNVTFRCDPISEHNRLYWYRQTLGQGPEFLTYFQNEAQLEKSRLLSDRFSAERPKGSFSTLEIQRTEQGDSAMYLCASSRAQDTGELFFGEGSRLTVL.

This clone was counted once. The rearrangement joins TRBV6-8 to TRBJ2-7, with D perhaps TRBD2 (6 bases). V was trimmed by 4 bases and J by 1 base, leaving 20 bases between them. This CDR3 contains 17 residues. Germline V gene lookup returns CDR1 MNHGY and CDR2 SAAAGT. The CDR3 DNA is TGTGCCAGCAGTTCGGGCCTAGCGACAGTAATTTCCTACGAGCAGTACTTC. Residues: CASSSGLATVISYEQYF.

The chain carries TRBV5-6 and TRBJ2-7; D unclear. CDR1 is SGHDT and CDR2 is YYEEEE in the germline V gene. Trimming pared 8 bases from V and 6 bases from J, leaving 15 bases between. The CDR3 totals 12 residues. The CDR3 region has the DNA TGTGCCAGTACAGCTACCGTAGGCGAGCAGTACTTC. The encoded protein is CASTATVGEQYF.

V gene TRBV5-6 combines with J gene TRBJ2-5; possibly TRBD1 for D (5 bases). Germline V lookup: CDR1 SGHDT, CDR2 YYEEEE. V was cut by 4 bases and J by 0 bases, with 7 bases left in between. The CDR3 runs 13 residues. CDR3 loop: CASSQGYQETQYF. Here the CDR3 DNA reads TGTGCCAGCAGCCAGGGCTACCAAGAGACCCAGTACTTC.

V and J are TRBV18 and TRBJ2-3, with a tentative D call TRBD2 (6 bases). Trimming cost V 0 bases and J 4 bases, with 8 bases left between them. Germline V gene sequence: CDR1 KGHSH, CDR2 LQKENI. The CDR3 has 14 amino acids. CDR3: CASSPPWGADTQYF. The CDR3 DNA follows: TGTGCCAGCTCACCACCGTGGGGGGCAGATACGCAGTATTTT.

The chain combines TRBV28 with TRBJ1-1; D perhaps matches TRBD1 (5 bases). Germline assignment: CDR1 MDHEN and CDR2 SYDVKM. Trimming pared 3 bases from V and 5 bases from J, leaving 10 bases between. The CDR3 is made up of 13 amino acids. The CDR3 DNA follows: TGTGCCAGCAGTTTGAGTCGGGGGACTGAAGCTTTCTTT. Protein: CASSLSRGTEAFF.

The chain carries TRBV29-1 and TRBJ1-2; D gene ambiguous. Trimming removed 4 bases at V and 7 bases at J, with 22 bases between. Germline assignment: CDR1 SQVTM and CDR2 ANQGSEA. The CDR3 has 15 residues. The CDR3 is CSVGGHLNRDLGYTF. The CDR3 bases are TGCAGCGTTGGCGGTCATCTTAACCGAGATCTTGGCTACACCTTC.

This chain connects TRBV5-1 to TRBJ2-7; D not resolved. V was cut by 4 bases and J by 2 bases, with 13 bases left in between. The CDR3 sequence is 14 residues long. Per the germline V gene, CDR1 is SGHRS and CDR2 is YFSETQ. Here the CDR3 DNA reads TGCGCCAGCAGCCGCGAGCCTGAAACCTACGAGCAGTACTTC. This gives the protein CASSREPETYEQYF.

V usage is TRBV28 and J usage is TRBJ2-7; 16 nucleotides align to TRBD2. This CDR3 has 20 residues. From germline, CDR1 is MDHEN and CDR2 SYDVKM. Trimming removed 5 bases from V and 5 bases from J; junction bases left unmatched: 18. This CDR3 reads CASSEALTGTSGRARDEQYF. In DNA form, the CDR3 reads TGTGCCAGCAGTGAAGCCCTAACCGGGACTAGCGGGAGGGCCCGGGACGAGCAGTACTTC.

This sequence joins TRBV5-1 and TRBJ2-1; 13 nucleotides align to TRBD2. Losses at the gene ends were 4 bases for V and 5 bases for J; bases not matched to a gene: 6. The CDR3 runs 16 residues. Germline V lookup: CDR1 SGHRS, CDR2 YFSETQ. The CDR3 bases are TGCGCCAGCAGCCCCGCGGGACTAGCGGGAAACAATGAGCAGTTCTTC. Protein: CASSPAGLAGNNEQFF.

This chain connects TRBV7-2 to TRBJ2-7; 14 nucleotides match TRBD2. This CDR3 comprises 16 residues. CDR1 and CDR2 (germline): SGHTA, FQGNSA. J was trimmed by 2 bases and V by 6 bases; bases with no gene match: 6. For the CDR3, the DNA is TGTGCCAGCAGTCGAAGGGGACTAGCGGGAGCCTACGAGCAGTACTTC. Translating it yields CASSRRGLAGAYEQYF.

This clone was seen only once. The chain recombines TRBV2 with TRBJ2-3; no definite D call. The V end was cut by 7 bases, the J end by 6 bases, with 8 bases between. The CDR3 totals 11 residues. Germline CDR1 reads SNHLY; CDR2 reads FYNNEI. CDR3 DNA: TGTGCCAGCACGCTCAGGGATACGCAGTATTTT. Translated, it gives CASTLRDTQYF.

The chain couples TRBV4-3 to TRBJ2-1; the match to TRBD2 covers 12 bases. This CDR3 is 16 amino acids long. Trimming at V came to 1 base and at J to 4 bases, leaving 2 bases not matched to a gene. Germline lookup yields CDR1 LGHNA and CDR2 YSLEER. The CDR3 DNA sequence: TGCGCCAGCAGCCAAGGGGGGACTAGCGGGTACAATGAGCAGTTCTTC. Encoded protein: CASSQGGTSGYNEQFF.